The next 27 T cell receptor beta chains were all read from a single sample in a study of neurological immune-mediated disorders. Each CDR3 protein gets one entry after TCRdb re-called the 5' RACE reads with MiXCR. The table records 80,000 to 85,000 distinct CDR3 sequences, 2.5% to 3% of them present only once. Sample: PBMCs. The receptor set was obtained from a woman aged 25 to 45 with multiple sclerosis.

This clonotype appeared many times. The rearrangement links TRBV18 to TRBJ2-3; D not certain. Trimming pared 8 bases from V and 2 bases from J, leaving 14 bases between. CDR1 and CDR2 from the germline V gene are KGHSH and LQKENI. CDR3 length: 14 amino acids. The CDR3: CASRPDLDTDTQYF. CDR3 nucleotide sequence: TGTGCCAGCCGACCCGACCTAGACACAGATACGCAGTATTTT.

This clonotype has ten or more counts. This chain links TRBV6-5 with TRBJ2-2; D is undetermined. CDR3 size: 12 residues. Germline loops: CDR1 MNHEY, CDR2 SVGAGI. With 0 bases removed from V and 11 bases from J, the gap between germline ends came to 7 bases. In nucleotides, the CDR3 is TGTGCCAGCAGTTACTCAGGAGCCGAGCTGTTTTTT. Translation gives CASSYSGAELFF.

At least ten counts were recorded for this clonotype. V is TRBV12-3 or TRBV12-4 and J is TRBJ2-2; 7 bases are a match to TRBD2. The CDR3 totals 14 residues. The V segment lost 6 bases and the J segment 3 bases; nucleotides outside the gene matches: 4. CDR3 sequence: CASSPGLHTGELFF. The CDR3 DNA reads as TGTGCCAGCAGCCCGGGACTACACACCGGGGAGCTGTTTTTT.

This clonotype was counted many times. The CDR3 is CASSLGYLAGGPAQETQYF. In nucleotides, the CDR3 is TGTGCCAGCAGCTTAGGTTACCTAGCGGGAGGACCTGCACAAGAGACCCAGTACTTC. The V gene is TRBV7-2, the J gene TRBJ2-5; 11 bases map to TRBD2. Trimming cost V 1 base and J 2 bases; bases outside gene matches: 12. This CDR3 has 19 amino acids. The germline V gene has CDR1 SGHTA and CDR2 FQGNSA.

In its sample, this clonotype was seen many times. The V call is TRBV12-3 or TRBV12-4, the J call TRBJ2-7, with 7 bases aligning to TRBD1. The ends lost 3 bases at V and 5 bases at J; junction bases unmatched: 7. CDR3 length equals 14 residues. This chain's CDR3 is CASSFKGAADEQYF. The CDR3 DNA reads as TGTGCCAGCAGTTTTAAGGGGGCGGCGGACGAGCAGTACTTC.

In this sample, this clonotype turned up many times. The chain combines TRBV7-2 with TRBJ1-5, with TRBD1 as a possible D gene (6 bases). This CDR3 region has 14 residues. Between the trimmed V and J ends, which lost 5 bases and 0 bases, there was a span of 8 bases. Germline V gene data show CDR1 as SGHTA and CDR2 as FQGNSA. The CDR3 sequence is CASSPGASNQPQHF. DNA for the CDR3: TGTGCCAGCAGCCCAGGGGCTAGCAATCAGCCCCAGCATTTT. The full variable domain, its missing parts supplied by reference TRBV7-2 and TRBJ1-5, is GAGVSQSPSNKVTEKGKDVELRCDPISGHTALYWYRQSLGQGLEFLIYFQGNSAPDKSGLPSDRFSAERTGGSVSTLTIQRTQQEDSAVYLCASSPGASNQPQHFGDGTRLSIL.

This clonotype was counted many times. The chain uses TRBV15 and TRBJ2-2, with 7 nucleotides matching TRBD2. Germline lookup yields CDR1 LNHNV and CDR2 YYDKDF (reference sequence). Germline trimming cut 3 bases from V and 0 bases from J; bases unmatched to any gene: 7. The CDR3 extends over 17 amino acids. The CDR3 spells CATSSRGGRANTGELFF. CDR3 DNA sequence: TGTGCCACCAGCAGCCGTGGAGGGAGGGCGAACACCGGGGAGCTGTTTTTT.

The table lists this clonotype with a few counts. A much larger clone lies one base from this, so it may be a read error. The CDR3 sequence is CVSIALGPSDEQFF. The DNA of the CDR3 is TGTGTCAGCATTGCTCTGGGGCCCTCGGATGAGCAGTTCTTC. The chain carries TRBV12-3 or TRBV12-4 and TRBJ2-1, with a weak D call TRBD1 (5 bases). The CDR3 has 14 amino acids.

At least ten counts were recorded for this clonotype. The J gene is TRBJ1-2, the V gene TRBV28, with D unresolved. Looked up from germline, CDR1 is MDHEN and CDR2 is SYDVKM. V lost 4 bases and J 5 bases, leaving 14 bases between the germline ends. This CDR3 contains 14 residues. The CDR3 sequence is CASSWAHKGYGYTF. CDR3 sequence (DNA): TGTGCCAGCAGTTGGGCCCATAAAGGTTATGGCTACACCTTC.

This clonotype was picked up many times. In DNA form, the CDR3 reads TGTGCCAGCAGTACCCCGGGACTAGCAACCGGGGAGCTGTTTTTT. Protein sequence: CASSTPGLATGELFF. The chain carries TRBV12-3 or TRBV12-4 and TRBJ2-2, with 9 bases aligning to TRBD2. Losses at the gene ends were 5 bases for V and 5 bases for J; bases not matched to a gene: 6. There are 15 residues in the CDR3.

This clonotype was counted at least ten times. The chain carries TRBV5-1 and TRBJ1-1; D is unclear. Germline V gene data show CDR1 as SGHRS and CDR2 as YFSETQ. The CDR3 covers 15 residues. Trimming left V 3 bases short and J 7 bases short, with 19 bases between. CDR3 residues: CASSSVRHVGSEAFF. CDR3 nucleotides: TGCGCCAGCAGCTCTGTAAGACACGTGGGTAGTGAAGCTTTCTTT.

This clonotype was seen repeatedly, ten times or more. This chain connects TRBV5-1 to TRBJ2-5; 8 nucleotides align to TRBD2. V dropped 6 bases and J dropped 5; count of bases not matched to a gene: 9. This CDR3 spans 14 amino acids. The germline gives CDR1 SGHRS, CDR2 YFSETQ. CDR3 bases: TGCGCCAGCAAACTAGCGGAATCCGGGGAGACCCAGTACTTC. Amino acid sequence: CASKLAESGETQYF.

This clonotype was seen repeatedly, ten times or more. The chain employs TRBV7-2 and TRBJ2-2; 8 nucleotides match TRBD2. The ends lost 6 bases at V and 4 bases at J; junction bases unmatched: 7. The CDR3 sequence is 15 residues long. The germline V gene encodes CDR1 SGHTA and CDR2 FQGNSA. The CDR3 DNA follows: TGTGCCAGCAGATCGAGCGGGGGAAGCACCGGGGAGCTGTTTTTT. This translates into CASRSSGGSTGELFF.

The sample holds many counts of this clonotype. The V call is TRBV7-9, the J call TRBJ2-1; D may be TRBD2 (6 bases). CDR1 and CDR2 from the germline V gene are SEHNR and FQNEAQ (reference sequence). Trimming took 4 bases from V and 3 from J, leaving 13 bases between them. The CDR3 sequence is 15 residues long. The CDR3 reads CASSSRGTIYNEQFF. In DNA, the CDR3 is TGTGCCAGCAGCTCCCGGGGGACCATCTACAATGAGCAGTTCTTC.

This clonotype was observed many times. The CDR3 is CSAPASGSVYTGELFF. DNA for the CDR3: TGCAGTGCTCCCGCTAGCGGGAGTGTGTACACCGGGGAGCTGTTTTTT. The chain carries TRBV20-1 and TRBJ2-2, with TRBD2 matching over 10 bases. Trimming at V came to 5 bases and at J to 3 bases, leaving 9 bases not matched to a gene. CDR1 and CDR2 (germline): DFQATT, SNEGSKA (reference sequence). CDR3 length: 16 residues.

This clonotype was seen at least ten times. This chain joins TRBV4-3 and TRBJ2-7; D gene unclear. The CDR3 length is 14 residues. The germline gives CDR1 LGHNA, CDR2 YSLEER. Trimming took off 2 bases at V and 3 bases at J, with 11 bases between the two ends. The CDR3 reads CASSQSSRDYEQYF. In DNA form, the CDR3 reads TGCGCCAGCAGCCAATCCTCGCGCGACTACGAGCAGTACTTC.

In this sample, this clonotype turned up many times. This chain links TRBV7-8 with TRBJ2-7; D may be TRBD2 (6 bases). V lost 6 bases to trimming and J lost 3 bases, with 18 bases between them. Germline-derived CDR1 and CDR2 are SGHVS and FQNEAQ. The CDR3 totals 15 residues. The CDR3 spells CASRGGNVGDYEQYF. In nucleotides, the CDR3 is TGTGCCAGCAGAGGAGGGAATGTTGGGGACTACGAGCAGTACTTC.

This clonotype was picked up many times. The chain carries TRBV5-1 and TRBJ2-7; D may be TRBD1 or TRBD2 (6 bases each). Germline V gives CDR1 SGHRS, CDR2 YFSETQ. The length of the CDR3 is 14 residues. The V gene lost 4 bases and the J gene lost 3 bases, with 14 bases spanning the gap. This chain's CDR3 is CASSTGREFYEQYF. In DNA, the CDR3 is TGCGCCAGCAGCACAGGGCGGGAATTCTACGAGCAGTACTTC.

This clonotype was recorded many times. The chain has TRBV29-1 and TRBJ1-1; tentative D call: TRBD1 (5 bases). V shed 1 base and J shed 1 base, with 13 bases lying between them. The CDR3 has 15 residues. Looked up from germline, CDR1 is SQVTM and CDR2 is ANQGSEA. As DNA, the CDR3 is TGCAGCGTTGAAGGAGGTGAGGGGAGGAACACTGAAGCTTTCTTT. Amino acid sequence: CSVEGGEGRNTEAFF.

This clonotype was counted ten times or more. The V gene is TRBV6-5, the J gene TRBJ1-6; 7 bases align to TRBD1. This CDR3 is built from 14 residues. V gave up 2 bases and J gave up 7 bases; unmatched junction bases: 2. Germline V lookup: CDR1 MNHEY, CDR2 SVGAGI. The CDR3 nucleotides are TGTGCCAGCAGTTACGTACAGGGGAATTCACCCCTCCACTTT. It specifies CASSYVQGNSPLHF.

This clonotype has ten or more counts. The rearrangement joins TRBV4-1 to TRBJ2-1; TRBD2 aligns across 8 bases. The CDR3 runs 16 residues. The germline V gene has CDR1 MGHRA and CDR2 YSYEKL. Trimming took 0 bases from V and 8 from J; bases not matched to a gene: 9. CDR3 amino acids: CASSQDRQRETYEQFF. CDR3 nucleotides: TGCGCCAGCAGCCAAGACCGCCAGCGGGAGACGTATGAGCAGTTCTTC.

This clonotype was seen many times. The chain couples TRBV19 to TRBJ2-7; D gene unclear. This CDR3 is built from 13 residues. The germline CDR1 and CDR2 sequences are LNHDA and SQIVND (reference sequence). Trimming left V 5 bases short and J 1 base short, with 9 bases between. CDR3 sequence (DNA): TGTGCCAGTAGTCCCGGGCTTTCCTACGAGCAGTACTTC. Protein product: CASSPGLSYEQYF.

This clonotype was counted at least ten times. This chain uses TRBV7-3 with TRBJ2-2; no clear D. The CDR3 is 12 amino acids. With 6 bases removed from V and 5 bases from J, the gap between germline ends came to 7 bases. Germline V lookup: CDR1 SGHTA, CDR2 FQGTGA. CDR3 region: CASSFNTGELFF. DNA of the CDR3: TGTGCCAGCAGTTTTAATACCGGGGAGCTGTTTTTT. Together with reference TRBV7-3 and TRBJ2-2, the CDR3 gives the full variable domain: GAGVSQTPSNKVTEKGKYVELRCDPISGHTALYWYRQSLGQGPEFLIYFQGTGAADDSGLPNDRFFAVRPEGSVSTLKIQRTERGDSAVYLCASSFNTGELFFGEGSRLTVL.

This clonotype was seen many times. The rearrangement uses TRBV20-1 and TRBJ1-1; TRBD1 matches 9 bases. The CDR3 loop spans 13 amino acids. Trimming took 5 bases from V and 4 from J; bases not matched to a gene: 5. CDR1 and CDR2 from the germline V gene are DFQATT and SNEGSKA (reference sequence). The DNA of the CDR3 is TGCAGTGCTGGGGACAGGGTCCGCACTGAAGCTTTCTTT. As protein: CSAGDRVRTEAFF.

This clonotype has a count of ten or more. The CDR3: CSVPGTSGSYEQYF. The CDR3 DNA is TGCAGCGTTCCGGGGACTAGCGGTTCCTACGAGCAGTACTTC. The chain combines TRBV29-1 with TRBJ2-7; TRBD2 agrees at 11 bases. After removal of 5 bases from V and 1 base from J, the junction contained 4 bases not matched to a gene. Per germline, CDR1 SQVTM and CDR2 ANQGSEA. This CDR3 is 14 amino acids long.

The chain couples TRBV19 to TRBJ2-5; D is unclear. The CDR3 loop spans 9 amino acids. Per the germline V gene, CDR1 is LNHDA and CDR2 is SQIVND (reference sequence). Deletions cut 10 bases from V and 4 bases from J, with 4 bases between. CDR3: CATRETQYF. CDR3 coding DNA: TGTGCCACACGAGAGACCCAGTACTTC.

This clonotype was observed at least ten times. V gene TRBV6-5 combines with J gene TRBJ2-7, with 7 bases matching TRBD1. Germline trimming cut 6 bases from V and 6 bases from J; bases unmatched to any gene: 11. The CDR3 extends over 14 amino acids. The germline V gene has CDR1 MNHEY and CDR2 SVGAGI. The DNA for the CDR3 is TGTGCCAGCAGCTCCCGGACAGGATTATCCGAGCAGTACTTC. Amino acids: CASSSRTGLSEQYF.